This T cell receptor (beta chain) emerged from a study of blood T cells in healthy people across ages. This CDR3 comprises 13 residues. V gave up 8 bases and J gave up 4 bases, with 11 bases separating them. Germline V CDR1 and CDR2: LGHDT, YNNKEL (reference sequence). The use of a sample-barcoded 5' primer and a J-beta primer mix characterized a second PCR of 7 to 11 cycles. Using its own MiXCR run on the 5' RACE reads, TCRdb lists one record per CDR3 protein. The sample includes 1.5 million or so distinct CDR3 sequences, 40% to 50% seen only once; the top ten take 7.9%. The sample holds a few counts of this clonotype.

V gene TRBV3-1 combines with J gene TRBJ1-4; D may be TRBD1 (6 bases). The TCR was taken from a woman between 18 and 29 years old in good health. The sample was blood. The chain's CDR3 is CASQWTVNEKLFF. DNA for the CDR3: TGTGCCAGCCAATGGACAGTTAATGAAAAACTGTTTTTT.